A single sample is the source of the 5 T cell receptor beta chains below, sequenced in a study of blood T cell repertoires in COVID-19 (TCRdb year 2020). To prepare the library, the immunoSEQ multiplex PCR assay was applied. In TCRdb, the immuneACCESS table is reduced to in-frame sequences with V and J assigned. These tables do not hold every clone; where another copy was compared, an unresolved V gene accounts for under half, and the others remain unexplained. The table for this sample lists more than 85,000 clones; 82% of them were counted only once. The biggest ten clones account for around a sixth of the sample. Sequenced input: peripheral blood. Every receptor here comes from a man of 80 years or more with acute or convalescent COVID-19.

The chain combines TRBV7-2 with TRBJ2-2; 7 bases line up with TRBD1. V trimming: 8 bases; J trimming: 0 bases; junction bases outside the gene matches: 6. CDR1 is SGHTA, CDR2 FQGNSA, per germline. This CDR3 region has 15 residues. The CDR3 DNA is TGTGCCAGCGGCAGGACAGGAGCGAACACCGGGGAGCTGTTTTTT. It translates to CASGRTGANTGELFF.

This chain uses TRBV4-3 with TRBJ2-1; 9 nucleotides align to TRBD1. The junction had 7 bases not matched to a gene; V was cut back by 3 bases and J by 7 bases. There are 15 residues in the CDR3. CDR1 LGHNA and CDR2 YSLEER come from the germline V gene. The CDR3 loop is CASSQTGQGLNEQFF. For the CDR3, the DNA is TGCGCCAGCAGCCAGACAGGACAGGGGTTGAATGAGCAGTTCTTC.

The V and J genes are TRBV7-9 and TRBJ1-5; TRBD1 agrees at 7 bases. This CDR3 is 14 amino acids long. After removal of 5 bases from V and 7 bases from J, the junction contained 8 bases not matched to a gene. Germline loops: CDR1 SEHNR, CDR2 FQNEAQ (reference sequence). CDR3 nucleotides: TGTGCCAGCAGCGACGGGACAGATTCCCAGCCCCAGCATTTT. Translating it yields CASSDGTDSQPQHF.

This chain connects TRBV25-1 to TRBJ2-4; tentatively, D is TRBD1 (5 bases). Germline CDR1 and CDR2: MGHDK and SYGVNS. The CDR3 spans 13 residues. The V and J ends lost 3 bases and 7 bases respectively, with 10 bases between them. Here the CDR3 reads CASSDLGVNIQYF. CDR3 DNA: TGTGCCAGCAGTGATCTAGGGGTGAACATTCAGTACTTC.

This clone was counted at least ten times. This sequence joins TRBV21-1 and TRBJ1-3; the DNA was not compared with TRBD1, the D call given in the table. TRBV21-1 counts as a pseudogene. This CDR3 contains 19 residues. The CDR3 DNA reads TGTGCCAGCAGCAAAGGGCTAGGGGCAGGTTTATTCTCTGGAAACACCATATATTTT. It encodes CASSKGLGAGLFSGNTIYF.